Given below is one T cell receptor beta chain in context. Its antigen is unknown. PCR employed 60 Vbeta and 13 Jbeta primers. Original analysis: Later reanalysis found roughly 80 million unique TCR beta chains, around 9.9 million of them shared. TCRdb keeps only in-frame clones here, not all; method: immunoSEQ multiplex PCR. The DNA gave D and trimming, while V, J and clone size come from that table. The repertoire holds more than 95,000 clones, 70% to 80% seen once, with roughly 2% in the top ten. This entry is derived from a study of cytomegalovirus exposure and HLA in healthy donors. Study overall: Out of about 179 million T cells, an earlier analysis found over 100 million unique TCR beta sequences in total. Findings of the study overall: A reported reduction in N-insertions relative to the 666-donor mean was seen in an Asian-associated ancestry cluster in a later analysis. Three chains linked to CMV were shown in vitro to be specific for CMV antigens.

The CDR3 runs to 16 residues. V trimming: 1 base; J trimming: 1 base; junction bases outside the gene matches: 7. Germline CDR1 is SGHTS and CDR2 is YDEGEE. The source of this sequence is a man between 45 and 60 years old in good health and CMV-seronegative. The chain is built from TRBV5-8 and TRBJ1-1, with 7 nucleotides matching TRBD1. Sequenced material: PBMCs. DNA for the CDR3: TGTGCCAGCAGCTTGTATACCGGGACAGAGAACACTGAAGCTTTCTTT. Encoded protein: CASSLYTGTENTEAFF.